This TCR beta chain stems from a study of human T cells and chemical hapten exposure. As for time point: pre-sensitization, week 0. Noted treatment: therapeutic diphenylcyclopropenone sensitization with weekly scalp DPC. TCRdb fed the RACE reads into MiXCR, producing one record per CDR3 protein. The repertoire has some 360,000 distinct CDR3 sequences, roughly 5% of them found once; the top ten carry about 2.5%. There are many counts of this clonotype. This sample comprised whole blood, obtained in connection with sensitization to the hapten diphenylcyclopropenone (DPC). The clonotype comes from a woman aged 50 to 60 with alopecia areata. Some clones in this sample may be carry-over from other donors' samples.

CDR3 loop: CASSVSTDYGYTF. As DNA, the CDR3 is TGTGCCAGCAGCGTATCGACAGACTATGGCTACACCTTC. V is TRBV9 and J is TRBJ1-2; D is perhaps TRBD1 (5 bases). Germline CDR1 SGDLS, CDR2 YYNGEE. The CDR3 has 13 amino acids. Trimming took off 1 base at V and 3 bases at J, with 7 bases between the two ends.